This TCR beta chain stems from a study of T cell changes during pregnancy in multiple sclerosis (dated by TCRdb to between 2018 and 2020). Concerning the study at large: Changes in the T cell repertoire over the course of pregnancy were examined in this study in women with multiple sclerosis.

V lost 1 base and J lost 8 bases; the stretch between them is 17 bases long. Inclusive of the bounding cysteine and phenylalanine, the CDR3 is 15 residues long. Only the CDR3 DNA is retained, 45 bases long and in frame from the first base. Based on the germline V gene (reference sequence), the CDR1 and CDR2 sequences are WNHNN and SYGVQD. The library was built by means of the immunoSEQ multiplex PCR assay. TCRdb stores this immuneACCESS table with in-frame sequences only. Part of the clones is absent; in the studies checked, under half of the shortfall reflects unresolved V genes, and no reason is known for the rest. Recorded for this sample are 60,000 to 90,000 clones; 75% to 90% of them occurred a single time. The ten largest account for around 2% of the sample. Worth noting for this clone: The specificity of this receptor is unknown. No base quality values were provided; no much bigger clone lies one nucleotide off.

This sequence uses TRBV10-1 and TRBJ1-2; tentative D gene TRBD1, with 5 bases matching. The clonotype originates from a female donor with multiple sclerosis, enrolled in a pregnancy study. The material was peripheral blood, obtained before pregnancy. The bases read TGCGCCAGCAGTGAGTGGCGACAGAACGGGGGAGGCTACACCTTC. Translated, it gives CASSEWRQNGGGYTF.